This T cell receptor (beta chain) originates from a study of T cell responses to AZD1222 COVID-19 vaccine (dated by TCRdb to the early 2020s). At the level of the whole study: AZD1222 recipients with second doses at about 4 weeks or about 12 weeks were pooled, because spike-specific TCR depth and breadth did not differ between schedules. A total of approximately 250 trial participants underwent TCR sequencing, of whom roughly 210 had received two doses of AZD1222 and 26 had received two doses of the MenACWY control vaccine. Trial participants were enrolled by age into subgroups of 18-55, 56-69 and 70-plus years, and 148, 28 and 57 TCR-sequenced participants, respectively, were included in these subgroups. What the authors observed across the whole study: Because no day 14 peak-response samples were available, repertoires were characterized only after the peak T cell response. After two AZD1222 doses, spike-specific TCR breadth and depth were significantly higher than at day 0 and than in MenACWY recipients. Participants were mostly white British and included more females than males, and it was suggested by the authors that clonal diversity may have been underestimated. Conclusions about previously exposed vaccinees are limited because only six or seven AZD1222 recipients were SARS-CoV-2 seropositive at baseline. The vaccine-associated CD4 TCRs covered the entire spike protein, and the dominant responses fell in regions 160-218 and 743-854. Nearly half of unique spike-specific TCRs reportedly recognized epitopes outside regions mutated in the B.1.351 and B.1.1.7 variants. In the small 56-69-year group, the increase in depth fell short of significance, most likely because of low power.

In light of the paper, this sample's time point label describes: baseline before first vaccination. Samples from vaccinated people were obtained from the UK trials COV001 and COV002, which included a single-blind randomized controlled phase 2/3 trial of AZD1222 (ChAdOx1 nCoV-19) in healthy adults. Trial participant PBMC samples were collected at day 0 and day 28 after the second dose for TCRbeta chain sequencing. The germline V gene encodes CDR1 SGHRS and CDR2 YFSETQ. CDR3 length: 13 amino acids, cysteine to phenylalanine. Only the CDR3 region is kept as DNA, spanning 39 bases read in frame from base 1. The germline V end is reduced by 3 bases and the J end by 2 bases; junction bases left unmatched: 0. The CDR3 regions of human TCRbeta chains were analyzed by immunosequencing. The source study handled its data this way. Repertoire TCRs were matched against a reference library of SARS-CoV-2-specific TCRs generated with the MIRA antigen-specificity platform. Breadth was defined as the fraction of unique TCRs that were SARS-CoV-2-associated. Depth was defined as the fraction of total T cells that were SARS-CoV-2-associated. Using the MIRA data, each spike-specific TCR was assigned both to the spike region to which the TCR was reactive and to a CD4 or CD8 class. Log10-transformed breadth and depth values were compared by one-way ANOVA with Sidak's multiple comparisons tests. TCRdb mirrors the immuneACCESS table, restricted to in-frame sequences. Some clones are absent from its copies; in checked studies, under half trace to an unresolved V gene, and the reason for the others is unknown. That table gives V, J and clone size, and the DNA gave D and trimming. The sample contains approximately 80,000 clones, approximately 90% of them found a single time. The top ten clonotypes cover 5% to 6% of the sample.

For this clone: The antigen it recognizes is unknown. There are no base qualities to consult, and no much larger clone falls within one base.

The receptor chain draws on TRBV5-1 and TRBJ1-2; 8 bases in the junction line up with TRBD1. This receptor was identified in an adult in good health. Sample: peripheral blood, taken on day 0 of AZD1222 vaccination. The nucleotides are TGCGCCAGCAGCTGGACAGGGAACTATGGCTACACCTTC. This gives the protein CASSWTGNYGYTF.